The present TCR beta chain was sequenced within a study of regulatory T cells in long-lasting Graves disease. Across the whole study: The antithyroid drugs taken by newly diagnosed Graves' patients had been used for under 3 months. Study-wide findings and caveats: Between persistent patients, about 2,700 public clonotypes were shared, exceeding the 900 to 1,000 shared between new patients. Repertoires from persistent disease leaned toward TRBV28, TRBJ1-2 and TRBJ2-5.

This clonotype was detected ten times or more. Its target is not known. Sequencing libraries for TCR beta were prepared with iRepertoire HTBI primers and Arm-PCR of CDR3 regions. Via MiXCR, TCRdb re-called the multiplex PCR reads, giving one row per CDR3 protein. This sample carries roughly 400,000 distinct CDR3 sequences, over 14% of them seen once, and the ten largest clones take 7.8%. The V segment lost 5 bases and the J segment 6 bases; nucleotides outside the gene matches: 13. This CDR3 has 16 residues. Germline assignment: CDR1 SGHVS and CDR2 FQNEAQ. The time point is: newly diagnosed GD, antithyroid drugs for less than 3 months. Researchers made the TCR library from RNA that was extracted from PBMCs. These data also formed part of another study, on T cells in Graves' hyperthyroidism and ophthalmopathy. From that paper: Initially, a first-round RT-PCR of the TCR CDR3 employed the HTBI primer set.

Specimen: peripheral blood mononuclear cells (PBMCs), collected at new diagnosis, from a patient treated with antithyroid drugs. This clonotype was sampled from a woman in her thirties or forties with Graves disease. The J gene is TRBJ2-1, the V gene TRBV7-8, with 7 bases lining up with TRBD1. The CDR3: CASSTTGTERRNEQFF. DNA for the CDR3: TGTGCCAGCAGCACAACCGGGACAGAGAGACGCAATGAGCAGTTCTTC. Full variable domain (rest looked up from reference TRBV7-8 and TRBJ2-1): GAGVSQSPRYKVAKRGQDVALRCDPISGHVSLFWYQQALGQGPEFLTYFQNEAQLDKSGLPSDRFFAERPEGSVSTLKIQRTQQEDSAVYLCASSTTGTERRNEQFFGPGTRLTVL.